The source of this TCR beta chain is a study of long-term antiretroviral therapy in people with HIV. General study results and limits: Whichever time point was examined, clones expanded before ART dominated the repertoire.

Samples were assayed with immunoSEQ v3.0 at survey level. Clones were sequenced by immunoSEQ multiplex PCR, and TCRdb holds only the in-frame ones, with some missing. The sample has more than 10,000 clones; 88% are singletons. CDR1 SGDLS and CDR2 YYNGEE come from the germline V gene. The germline V and J ends were trimmed by 0 bases and 8 bases, with 12 bases remaining between them. The CDR3 is made up of 14 amino acids. Notes on this clone: Its antigen remains unknown.

Sequencing used unsorted PBMCs, obtained 2.1 years after starting antiretroviral therapy. The sequence was collected from a woman aged 40 to 50 with HIV. The chain has TRBV9 and TRBJ2-1; D tentatively fits TRBD1 or TRBD2 (5 bases each). Here the CDR3 reads CASSVAPGSDEQFF. The CDR3 DNA follows: TGTGCCAGCAGCGTAGCACCAGGGAGTGATGAGCAGTTCTTC.